What follows is one T cell receptor (beta chain) and its context. As yet, its antigen is unknown. Libraries of TCR beta came from quantitative 5'-RACE with molecular barcodes. In TCRdb, the 5' RACE reads were re-called with MiXCR into one record per CDR3 protein. The sample lists 150,000 to 200,000 distinct CDR3 sequences, roughly 30% occurring once. J gave up 3 bases and V 4 bases, and 4 bases lay outside the gene matches. The CDR3 spans 15 residues. Germline V gene sequence: CDR1 MNHEY, CDR2 SMNVEV (reference sequence). The data derive from a study of CD8 T cells in ankylosing spondylitis. Overall study results and limits: As reported, disease-linked clones showed significant enrichment in matched ankylosing spondylitis synovial fluid. Characteristic of ankylosing spondylitis blood, it appeared, was a TCR beta motif comprising about 8 highly homologous variants. Earlier work had already found some motif variants in reactive arthritis synovial fluid and blood.

This TCR derives from a male donor with ankylosing spondylitis. The V gene is TRBV27, the J gene TRBJ2-5; 11 nucleotides align to TRBD2. Sequencing used synovial fluid, either unsorted or a sorted T cell fraction (not recorded which). This CDR3 reads CASSWVAGGEETQYF. Written as DNA, the CDR3 is TGTGCCAGCAGTTGGGTAGCGGGAGGGGAAGAGACCCAGTACTTC.